This TCR beta chain was found in a study of metastatic and nonmetastatic thyroid tumors. Every patient underwent thyroid surgery untreated. TCRdb reassembled clones from the PCR reads with MiXCR. The sample carries more than 65,000 clones, 13% to 15% recorded once. The ends lost 6 bases at V and 7 bases at J; junction bases unmatched: 7. The CDR3 runs 12 residues. Germline V gives CDR1 SQVTM, CDR2 ANQGSEA. With respect to this clone: This may be a read error, as it is one base from a much larger clone.

The receptor comes from a male donor with papillary thyroid cancer or a benign thyroid nodule (not recorded which). Some clones in this sample may be carry-over from other donors' samples. The chain couples TRBV29-1 to TRBJ2-7, with 9 nucleotides matching TRBD1. Specimen: blood. CDR3 nucleotide sequence: TGCAGCGTCCGGGACAGGGCGGTTGAGCAGTACTTC. This codes for CSVRDRAVEQYF.